The clone carrying this T cell receptor (beta chain) showed up many times. As the template, RNA transcripts were used to amplify TCR beta CDR3 regions. The workflow started with a first-round RT-PCR run with HTBI primers and then moved on to a second-round multiplex PCR. One entry per CDR3 protein results from TCRdb running MiXCR on the multiplex PCR reads. The profile shows a few hundred thousand distinct CDR3 sequences, roughly 39% of them singletons. The CDR3 contains 13 residues. V was shortened by 4 bases and J by 1 base, with 10 bases between the two germline ends. The germline V gene has CDR1 DFQATT and CDR2 SNEGSKA (reference sequence). This record belongs to a study of Graves' ophthalmopathy and Graves' hyperthyroidism.

The clonotype was recovered from an adult man with Graves' hyperthyroidism. The sample taken for sequencing was peripheral blood or thyroid tissue (not recorded which). V usage is TRBV20-1 and J usage is TRBJ1-1, with D hard to call. The CDR3 region is CSATLGSNTEAFF. The CDR3 region has the DNA TGCAGTGCTACCCTGGGGTCGAACACTGAAGCTTTCTTT.